This entry lists 30 T cell receptor beta chains sequenced from one sample in a study of blood T cells in healthy people across ages. A second roughly 7 to 11 cycle PCR used barcoded and J-beta primers. TCRdb re-called the 5' RACE reads through MiXCR, storing one row per CDR3 protein. This sample has approximately 290,000 distinct CDR3 sequences; around 29% occur once, and the top ten carry approximately 30%. Sequencing was performed on blood. All receptors come from a woman in her 70s in good health.

The chain employs TRBV20-1 and TRBJ2-5; 7 bases line up with TRBD1. Looked up from germline, CDR1 is DFQATT and CDR2 is SNEGSKA (reference sequence). V lost 0 bases to trimming and J lost 8 bases; unmatched junction nucleotides: 9. The CDR3 spans 14 residues. The CDR3 protein is CSARDWDSRRTQYF. CDR3 DNA sequence: TGCAGTGCTAGAGATTGGGACAGCCGGAGAACCCAGTACTTC.

This clonotype was picked up a small number of times. The chain is built from TRBV7-2 and TRBJ1-2, with 8 bases aligning to TRBD1. This CDR3 is built from 13 residues. After removal of 3 bases from V and 8 bases from J, the junction contained 5 bases not matched to a gene. The germline gives CDR1 SGHTA, CDR2 FQGNSA. The CDR3 sequence: CASSLTGEAGYTF. The CDR3 DNA sequence: TGTGCCAGCAGCTTGACAGGGGAGGCGGGCTACACCTTC.

This clonotype has a handful of counts. This sequence joins TRBV2 and TRBJ1-4; no definite D call. V was pared by 6 bases and J by 8 bases, with 13 bases between. CDR3 length equals 13 residues. From germline, CDR1 is SNHLY and CDR2 FYNNEI. As DNA, the CDR3 is TGTGCCAGCAGCGGGAGGATGGGGGAAAAACTGTTTTTT. Its protein product is CASSGRMGEKLFF.

The chain has TRBV27 and TRBJ2-1, with D possibly being TRBD1 or TRBD2 (6 bases each). The DNA end lines up better with TRBJ2-7; the J call may be wrong. The CDR3 extends over 15 amino acids. CDR1 and CDR2 (germline): MNHEY, SMNVEV (reference sequence). CDR3 in DNA: TGTGCCAGCAGTTGGGGACCTTCGGGGGCATACGAGCAGTACTTC. Protein sequence: CASSWGPSGAYEQYF.

The rearrangement links TRBV20-1 to TRBJ1-1, with 7 bases aligning to TRBD1. J gave up 3 bases and V 5 bases, and 6 bases lay outside the gene matches. Germline V gene lookup returns CDR1 DFQATT and CDR2 SNEGSKA (reference sequence). The CDR3 length is 13 residues. The chain's CDR3 is CSAYTGADTEAFF. DNA of the CDR3: TGCAGTGCTTACACAGGGGCTGACACTGAAGCTTTCTTT.

The chain recombines TRBV7-2 with TRBJ2-5; no clear D. The J call could be wrong; TRBJ2-7 is a better fit for the DNA end. From germline, CDR1 is SGHTA and CDR2 FQGNSA. This CDR3 comprises 12 residues. The CDR3 DNA reads as TGTGCCAGCAGCTTATGGCCCCGCGAGCAGTACTTC. Protein: CASSLWPREQYF.

CDR3 DNA: TGTGCCAGCAGCTTATTGGGAGCGGGGGGCGCGACGCAGTATTTT. Its translation: CASSLLGAGGATQYF. The chain links TRBV7-9 to TRBJ2-3; 9 nucleotides line up with TRBD2. The CDR3 is 15 residues long. V lost 2 bases and J lost 9; bases outside the gene matches: 9. CDR1 and CDR2 from the germline V gene are SEHNR and FQNEAQ (reference sequence).

The chain joins TRBV9 to TRBJ2-5; TRBD1 aligns across 7 bases. The DNA end lines up better with TRBJ2-7; the J call may be wrong. This CDR3 has 14 residues. Germline V lookup: CDR1 SGDLS, CDR2 YYNGEE. The CDR3 coding sequence is TGTGCCAGCAGTCGCCGAGACAGGGCCTACGAGCAGTACTTC. Protein sequence: CASSRRDRAYEQYF.

V gene TRBV20-1 combines with J gene TRBJ2-5; TRBD2 agrees at 10 bases. This CDR3 comprises 15 residues. Trimming took 6 bases from V and 5 from J; bases not matched to a gene: 12. Looked up from germline, CDR1 is DFQATT and CDR2 is SNEGSKA (reference sequence). The CDR3 DNA sequence: TGCAGTGCCTCCCCTAGCGGGAGAAGAAAGGAGACCCAGTACTTC. As protein: CSASPSGRRKETQYF.

The chain joins TRBV6-1 to TRBJ1-6; D uncertain. Germline V lookup: CDR1 MNHNS, CDR2 SASEGT. Between the trimmed V and J ends, which lost 4 bases and 5 bases, there was a span of 15 bases. This CDR3 comprises 16 residues. Written as DNA, the CDR3 is TGTGCCAGCAGTGTCGCGGCGTCCGCGAATAATTCACCCCTCCACTTT. Translation: CASSVAASANNSPLHF.

The chain couples TRBV14 to TRBJ2-7; possible D gene TRBD1, 6 bases. The CDR3 contains 11 residues. The V end lost 3 bases, the J end lost 7 bases, and 7 bases lay between the germline ends. Germline V gene data show CDR1 as SGHDN and CDR2 as FVKESK. The CDR3 here is CASSQQGEQYF. The CDR3 DNA reads TGTGCCAGCAGCCAGCAGGGGGAGCAGTACTTC.

This clonotype has only one observation. This chain joins TRBV7-2 and TRBJ2-5, with TRBD2 matching 10 bases. Losses at the gene ends were 1 base for V and 3 bases for J; bases not matched to a gene: 5. The CDR3 has 16 amino acids. CDR1 SGHTA and CDR2 FQGNSA come from the germline V gene. CDR3 amino acids: CASSLDSSGSKETQYF. Here the CDR3 DNA reads TGTGCCAGCAGCTTAGATTCTAGCGGGAGTAAAGAGACCCAGTACTTC.

The V gene is TRBV3-1, the J gene TRBJ2-7; tentative D call: TRBD1 (6 bases). The V end lost 7 bases, the J end lost 3 bases, and 13 bases lay between the germline ends. Germline V gives CDR1 LGHDT, CDR2 YNNKEL (reference sequence). The CDR3 runs to 13 residues. CDR3 protein: CASKKDSSYEQYF. CDR3 coding DNA: TGTGCCAGCAAAAAGGACAGCAGCTACGAGCAGTACTTC.

This clonotype was counted between two and nine times. The CDR3 loop is CASSLGQTYNEQFF. DNA of the CDR3: TGCGCCAGCAGCTTGGGACAGACTTACAATGAGCAGTTCTTC. V and J are TRBV5-1 and TRBJ2-1, with D possibly being TRBD1 (5 bases). The CDR3 consists of 14 residues. CDR1 and CDR2 from the germline V gene are SGHRS and YFSETQ. V lost 0 bases and J 4 bases, leaving 8 bases between the germline ends.

This clonotype has only a few counts. The chain is built from TRBV10-2 and TRBJ2-3; the match to TRBD2 covers 10 bases. Germline V CDR1 and CDR2: WSHSY, SAAADI. The V segment lost 0 bases and the J segment 5 bases; nucleotides outside the gene matches: 8. This CDR3 comprises 17 residues. In DNA form, the CDR3 reads TGCGCCAGCAGTGAGTCGGGGCTAGCGGGAGTGGTAGATACGCAGTATTTT. Its translation is CASSESGLAGVVDTQYF.

The sample holds a few counts of this clonotype. The chain recombines TRBV12-3 or TRBV12-4 with TRBJ2-7, with TRBD1 as a possible D gene (5 bases). The CDR3 length is 12 residues. V was shortened by 5 bases and J by 5 bases, with 10 bases between the two germline ends. This CDR3 is CASSPRGDEQYF. CDR3 DNA: TGTGCCAGCAGTCCTAGGGGCGACGAGCAGTACTTC.

This sequence joins TRBV19 and TRBJ1-2, with a weak D call TRBD1 (6 bases). Trimming removed 6 bases from V and 0 bases from J, with 14 bases in between. CDR1 and CDR2 (germline): LNHDA, SQIVND (reference sequence). This CDR3 region has 15 residues. The CDR3 DNA sequence: TGTGCCAGTAGGACGACAGGAGTTACTAACTATGGCTACACCTTC. Residues: CASRTTGVTNYGYTF. The complete variable domain, with remaining parts taken from reference TRBV19 and TRBJ1-2, reads DGGITQSPKYLFRKEGQNVTLSCEQNLNHDAMYWYRQDPGQGLRLIYYSQIVNDFQKGDIAEGYSVSREKKESFPLTVTSAQKNPTAFYLCASRTTGVTNYGYTFGSGTRLTVV.

V gene TRBV28 combines with J gene TRBJ1-1; TRBD1 agrees at 8 bases. After removal of 5 bases from V and 4 bases from J, the junction contained 9 bases not matched to a gene. The CDR3 is made up of 15 amino acids. Per germline, CDR1 MDHEN and CDR2 SYDVKM. The CDR3 nucleotides are TGTGCCAGCAGTCCCATGGACAGGGCGGGCACTGAAGCTTTCTTT. Translation gives CASSPMDRAGTEAFF.

For this clonotype: A much more abundant neighbour one base away suggests this may be a read error. This chain links TRBV5-1 with TRBJ2-2; D unresolved. The V end lost 0 bases, the J end lost 6 bases, and 0 bases lay between the germline ends. Germline lookup yields CDR1 SGHRS and CDR2 YFSETQ. This CDR3 spans 11 amino acids. This chain's CDR3 is CASSLAGELFF. Here the CDR3 DNA reads TGCGCCAGCAGCTTGGCCGGGGAGCTGTTTTTT. The full variable domain, completed using reference TRBV5-1 and TRBJ2-2, is KAGVTQTPRYLIKTRGQQVTLSCSPISGHRSVSWYQQTPGQGLQFLFEYFSETQRNKGNFPGRFSGRQFSNSRSEMNVSTLELGDSALYLCASSLAGELFFGEGSRLTVL.

V usage is TRBV4-3 and J usage is TRBJ2-5, with 9 nucleotides matching TRBD2. Losses at the gene ends were 4 bases for V and 5 bases for J; bases not matched to a gene: 14. Germline loops: CDR1 LGHNA, CDR2 YSLEER. The CDR3 has 17 amino acids. The CDR3 nucleotides read TGCGCCAGCAGCCCTTACGGGGTAGCGGGAGTCTTGGAGACCCAGTACTTC. Translated, it gives CASSPYGVAGVLETQYF.

The gene calls are TRBV5-1 and TRBJ2-1; weak D call: TRBD2 (6 bases). In germline, CDR1 is SGHRS, CDR2 YFSETQ. Trimming pared 1 base from V and 2 bases from J, leaving 16 bases between. The CDR3 is 17 residues long. The CDR3 here is CASSLSLGRNAYNEQFF. CDR3 sequence (DNA): TGCGCCAGCAGCTTGTCTCTGGGGAGGAACGCCTACAATGAGCAGTTCTTC.

The V gene is TRBV28, the J gene TRBJ2-7, with D unresolved. The V end lost 6 bases, the J end lost 2 bases, and 23 bases lay between the germline ends. The CDR3 contains 17 residues. Germline-derived CDR1 and CDR2 are MDHEN and SYDVKM. CDR3 region: CASRPLTRQKSTYEQYF. CDR3 nucleotides: TGTGCCAGCAGACCACTAACCCGACAAAAATCAACCTACGAGCAGTACTTC.

This clonotype was recorded a few times. This chain links TRBV28 with TRBJ2-7; D is uncertain. The J call may not be correct, given that the DNA end is closer to TRBJ2-1. This CDR3 spans 12 amino acids. Germline lookup yields CDR1 MDHEN and CDR2 SYDVKM. The CDR3 reads CASSVRRGEQFF. The CDR3 bases are TGTGCCAGCAGTGTCAGAAGAGGCGAGCAGTTCTTC.

The rearrangement links TRBV19 to TRBJ1-5, with D unresolved. Trimming stripped 7 bases from V and 4 bases from J, with 17 bases between. CDR1 and CDR2 from the germline V gene are LNHDA and SQIVND (reference sequence). This CDR3 spans 15 amino acids. The CDR3 DNA follows: TGTGCCAGTACCGAGGGTCGGGGTTGGAATCAGCCCCAGCATTTT. Its translation is CASTEGRGWNQPQHF.

Only a few counts were recorded for this clonotype. The rearrangement uses TRBV28 and TRBJ2-3, with D perhaps TRBD1 (5 bases). The CDR3 contains 15 residues. The ends were cut back, 6 bases at V and 5 bases at J, with 18 bases in the middle. Germline V gene lookup returns CDR1 MDHEN and CDR2 SYDVKM. This CDR3 is CASRGNPPREDTQYF. CDR3 nucleotides: TGTGCCAGCAGGGGAAACCCACCCAGGGAAGATACGCAGTATTTT.

A few counts support this clonotype. The genes are TRBV19 and TRBJ1-1; 10 bases fit TRBD1. V was clipped by 1 base and J by 11 bases; unmatched bases: 10. Germline-derived CDR1 and CDR2 are LNHDA and SQIVND (reference sequence). The CDR3 is 15 residues long. This CDR3 reads CASSIGQGASRTAFF. CDR3 bases: TGTGCCAGTAGTATAGGACAGGGGGCATCGCGGACGGCTTTCTTT.

The V gene is TRBV2, the J gene TRBJ2-3; D may correspond to TRBD1 or TRBD2 (5 bases each). The CDR3 has 14 amino acids. CDR1 and CDR2 from the germline V gene are SNHLY and FYNNEI. Trimming removed 6 bases at V and 2 bases at J, with 12 bases between. The chain's CDR3 is CASRGRVDTDTQYF. CDR3 DNA: TGTGCCAGCAGGGGGCGGGTTGACACAGATACGCAGTATTTT.

The table lists this clonotype with a few counts. This sequence joins TRBV18 and TRBJ1-1; tentatively, D is TRBD1 (5 bases). Per the germline V gene, CDR1 is KGHSH and CDR2 is LQKENI. This CDR3 contains 15 residues. The V gene lost 1 base and the J gene lost 0 bases, with 9 bases spanning the gap. Here the CDR3 DNA reads TGTGCCAGCTCACCACGGAAGGGGATGAACACTGAAGCTTTCTTT. Translation: CASSPRKGMNTEAFF.

The rearrangement joins TRBV20-1 to TRBJ2-4, with TRBD2 matching over 7 bases. CDR3 length: 14 residues. Germline trimming cut 0 bases from V and 6 bases from J; bases unmatched to any gene: 5. CDR1 and CDR2 from the germline V gene are DFQATT and SNEGSKA (reference sequence). CDR3 region: CSARDLAGVNIQYF. The CDR3 bases are TGCAGTGCTAGAGATCTCGCGGGAGTAAACATTCAGTACTTC.

This clonotype was picked up many times. The rearrangement joins TRBV20-1 to TRBJ2-5; 9 positions agree with TRBD2. The germline V gene encodes CDR1 DFQATT and CDR2 SNEGSKA (reference sequence). The CDR3 sequence is 15 residues long. Unmatched junction bases numbered 13, after V lost 5 bases and J lost 6 bases. CDR3 region: CSAAGSSGIGKTQYF. CDR3 DNA: TGCAGTGCTGCGGGTTCTAGCGGGATAGGAAAGACCCAGTACTTC.